Presented here are 2 T cell receptor beta chains from one specimen sequenced in a study of response to subunit inactivated influenza vaccine. TCRdb used MiXCR to reprocess the RT-PCR reads, holding one entry per CDR3 protein. This sample has 450,000 to 600,000 distinct CDR3 sequences, with 7.6% found just once. The input for sequencing was PBMCs from blood, taken roughly 24 months after vaccination. These receptors were collected from a man aged 45 to 70 who received an inactivated influenza vaccine.

The chain has TRBV7-2 and TRBJ2-3; unclear D gene. V gave up 1 base and J gave up 4 bases, with 9 bases separating them. The CDR3 spans 14 residues. Germline V gene lookup returns CDR1 SGHTA and CDR2 FQGNSA. CDR3 in amino acids: CASSLGVSADTQYF. CDR3 sequence (DNA): TGTGCCAGCAGCTTAGGTGTATCCGCAGATACGCAGTATTTT.

The table lists this clonotype with many counts. The chain links TRBV29-1 to TRBJ2-1; D possibly corresponds to TRBD2 (7 bases). Germline CDR1 SQVTM, CDR2 ANQGSEA. Trimming shortened V by 4 bases and J by 0 bases, and 13 bases separated the two germline ends. There are 15 residues in the CDR3. The CDR3 nucleotides read TGCAGCGTTGGGGCGGGGGCCCGCTCCTACAATGAGCAGTTCTTC. This sequence encodes CSVGAGARSYNEQFF.